Reported below is one T cell receptor (beta chain). Some clones are missing from TCRdb's copy, which holds only in-frame ones; the method was immunoSEQ multiplex PCR. The sample consists of around 330,000 clones, 87% of them appearing once. Participants were aged about 18 to 100 years from approximately 24 US areas. Categorization into cohorts depended on clinical history that participants reported. The source of the sample is a study of blood T cell repertoires in COVID-19. At the level of the study: Samples of COVID-19 (acute and convalescent) were obtained from the United States, Italy and Spain. From T cells, B-cell-depleted T cells, or PBMCs came the material, which was cDNA or gDNA.

V gave up 5 bases and J gave up 1 base, with 15 bases separating them. Germline lookup yields CDR1 SGHRS and CDR2 YFSETQ. The CDR3 totals 15 residues. This clonotype originated in a woman aged 18-30 years who had recovered from COVID-19. The chain joins TRBV5-1 to TRBJ1-2; D possibly corresponds to TRBD1 (5 bases). Sequenced material: PBMCs or T cells enriched from blood (not recorded which). This CDR3 reads CASSSIDSLNYGYTF. Written as DNA, the CDR3 is TGCGCCAGCAGTTCTATCGACAGCCTTAACTATGGCTACACCTTC.